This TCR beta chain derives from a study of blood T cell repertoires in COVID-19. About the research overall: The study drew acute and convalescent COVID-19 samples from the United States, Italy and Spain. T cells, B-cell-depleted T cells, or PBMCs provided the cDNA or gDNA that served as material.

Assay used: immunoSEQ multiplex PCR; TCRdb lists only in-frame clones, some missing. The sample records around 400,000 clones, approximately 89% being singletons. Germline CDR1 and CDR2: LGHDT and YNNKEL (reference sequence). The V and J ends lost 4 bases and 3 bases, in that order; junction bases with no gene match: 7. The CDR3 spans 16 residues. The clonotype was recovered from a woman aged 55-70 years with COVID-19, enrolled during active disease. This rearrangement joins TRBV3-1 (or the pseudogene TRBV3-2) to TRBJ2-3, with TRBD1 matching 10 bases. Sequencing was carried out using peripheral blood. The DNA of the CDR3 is TGTGCCAGCAGCCTGGCGGGACAGGGGATTACAGATACGCAGTATTTT. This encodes CASSLAGQGITDTQYF.